This paragraph reports one T cell receptor beta chain. The authors' processing: Estimation of nucleated cell counts was performed using reference gene primer amplification. The protocol was immunoSEQ multiplex PCR, while the TCRdb copy is restricted to in-frame clones and leaves out a portion. From that table come the V and J calls and clone size; the DNA was used to work out D and trimming. Here the sample spans 200,000 to 250,000 clones, 80% to 85% being singletons. These data come from a study of blood T cell repertoires in COVID-19. Study information: Samples representing acute and convalescent COVID-19 were sourced from the United States, Italy and Spain. In each case, the material was cDNA or gDNA derived from T cells, B-cell-depleted T cells, or PBMCs.

The material sequenced was peripheral blood. The clonotype originates from a woman in her late teens or twenties with acute or convalescent COVID-19.

The DNA of the CDR3 is TGTGCCAGCAGTAATAGAAACTCCTACGAGCAGTACTTC. Its protein is CASSNRNSYEQYF. V gene TRBV28 combines with J gene TRBJ2-7; D is unclear. CDR1 is MDHEN, CDR2 SYDVKM, per germline. This CDR3 spans 13 amino acids. The germline V and J ends were trimmed by 5 bases and 0 bases, with 8 bases remaining between them.